Reported below is one T cell receptor beta chain. Its antigen remains unidentified. RNA was extracted and reverse transcribed into cDNA as the sequencing template. The repertoire was sequenced with immunoSEQ multiplex PCR; TCRdb's copy has only in-frame clones and lacks some. Of 95,000 to 100,000 clones in the sample, around 60% were seen once. The sample is drawn from a study of CD8+ T cells in alopecia areata. Findings and caveats of the study: Lesional scalp exceeded normal scalp in clonality, especially in alopecia totalis/universalis.

Specified treatment: oral pan-JAK inhibitor, 5-10 mg twice daily. Using a FACSAria, the CD4+ and CD8+ T cells were sorted from the PBMCs. CDR1 is PRHDT, CDR2 FYEKMQ, per germline (reference sequence). The CDR3 runs 13 residues. V was clipped by 4 bases and J by 4 bases; unmatched bases: 1. The chain recombines TRBV13 with TRBJ1-1, with 9 bases aligning to TRBD1. This TCR was sampled from a human donor with alopecia areata. Source: CD8+ T cells sorted from blood, taken at week 4, from a patient treated with tofacitinib. The CDR3 DNA follows: TGTGCCAGCAGCTCGACAGGGGGCACTGAAGCTTTCTTT. Its translation: CASSSTGGTEAFF.